The clone carrying this TCR beta chain was seen more than once but under ten times. Its specificity is unknown. This sample was taken from a study of beta chain features in type 1 diabetes. A CD45RO/CCR7/CD25/CD127/CD95/CD27 panel sorted naive, central memory, regulatory and stem cell-like memory CD4+ cells. The CDR3 covers 15 residues. Germline V gene data show CDR1 as GTSNPN and CDR2 as SVGIG (reference sequence). V lost 3 bases to trimming and J lost 4 bases; unmatched junction nucleotides: 7. The entirety of the isolated RNA underwent reverse transcription, so expressed TCRB transcripts were sequenced. Here immunoSEQ multiplex PCR was the method, and the copy in TCRdb shows in-frame clones only, minus some. In the table there are 500,000 to 850,000 clones, roughly 13% of which are singletons. Study findings and constraints: Type 1 diabetes patients had TCRB CDR3s that were shorter (moderately but significantly so) in all four CD4+ subsets.

The sequence was collected from a young man with type 1 diabetes. The genes are TRBV30 and TRBJ1-4; 8 bases fit TRBD1. Material: naive CD4+ T cells from blood. The CDR3 DNA is TGTGCCTGGAGCCTGACAGGGGCCAATAATGAAAAACTGTTTTTT. Translated, it gives CAWSLTGANNEKLFF.